This T cell receptor beta chain is drawn from a study of blood T cell repertoires in COVID-19. The CDR3 runs 13 residues. CDR1 is WNHNN and CDR2 is SYGVQD in the germline V gene (reference sequence). Trimming shortened V by 0 bases and J by 4 bases, and 6 bases separated the two germline ends. The method was immunoSEQ multiplex PCR; TCRdb's version includes in-frame clones alone and lacks a portion of them. The sample comprises 150,000 to 200,000 clones, 85% to 90% of which are singletons, and 2.5% to 3% rests with the top ten. Sequences were obtained from peripheral blood. This sequence joins TRBV10-1 and TRBJ1-2; a weak D match, TRBD1 (6 bases). The clonotype comes from a man aged 40-55 years with active or convalescent COVID-19. CDR3 sequence: CASSESTGYGYTF. The CDR3, as DNA: TGCGCCAGCAGTGAGTCGACAGGCTATGGCTACACCTTC.